This TCR beta chain was identified during a study of T cells expressing NK-cell markers. The wider study: Repertoire data for TCR beta were derived from sorted T cells (CD3+CD56+NKG2C+, CD3+CD56+NKG2C- and CD3+CD56-NKG2C+).

5'RACE template switching with UMIs produced the TCR beta cDNA. TCRdb reanalyzed the 5' RACE reads, giving one entry per CDR3 protein sequence and no DNA. Its listing shows about 390,000 distinct CDR3 sequences. About this clonotype: Its target is unknown.

The CDR3 is 18 residues long. Per germline, CDR1 SEHNR and CDR2 FQNEAQ (reference sequence). Whole-study results and caveats: In several donors, dominant CD3+CD56+NKG2C+ clonotypes ranked among the top 10 CD8+ clonotypes.

Sequenced sample: blood T cells: a sorted CD56 or NKG2C T cell subset, CD4+ or CD8+ T cells, or bulk PBMC T cells (not recorded which). This receptor was identified in a woman aged 45 to 65 in good health. The rearrangement joins TRBV7-9 to TRBJ2-1; the TCRdb D gene call, TRBD2, has no DNA to confirm it. The CDR3 loop reads CASSLPPRLAGGRNEQFF.